The rows below give T cell receptor beta chains drawn from one sample of a study of T cells in localized non-small cell lung cancer. Only in-frame clones appear in the TCRdb table, and some are missing; sequencing was by immunoSEQ multiplex PCR. The repertoire has 55,000 to 75,000 clones, roughly 92% of them found once; the top ten carry less than 20%. The material sequenced was peripheral blood, taken before any cancer treatment. The receptors shown here come from a man aged 40 to 75 with stage I lung adenocarcinoma. The CDR3 runs from the conserved cysteine through the conserved F or W. The order of the fields is J gene, V gene, clone size, D gene, CDR3 DNA, CDR3 protein. A D gene is named only where the DNA matches it firmly. Expanded clones are given a class, and other clones once, few, many or no size at all.

j_call: TRBJ2-1; v_call: TRBV29-1; clone_size: -; d_call: -; cdr3_nt: TGCAGCGTGACGGACAGAAACAATGAGCAGTTCTTC; cdr3_aa: CSVTDRNNEQFF
j_call: TRBJ1-1; v_call: TRBV30; clone_size: once; d_call: -; cdr3_nt: TGTGCCTGGAATTCAGGGAACACTGAAGCTTTCTTT; cdr3_aa: CAWNSGNTEAFF
j_call: TRBJ2-3; v_call: TRBV10-3; clone_size: -; d_call: TRBD2; cdr3_nt: TGTGCCATCAGTGAACTAGCGGGAAAAGATACGCAGTATTTT; cdr3_aa: CAISELAGKDTQYF
j_call: TRBJ1-5; v_call: TRBV5-5; clone_size: -; d_call: -; cdr3_nt: TGTGCCAGCAGCCCTGGATGGGGCAATCAGCCCCAGCATTTT; cdr3_aa: CASSPGWGNQPQHF
j_call: TRBJ2-7; v_call: TRBV28; clone_size: -; d_call: -; cdr3_nt: TGTGCCAGCAGTTCTCTAGGGGGGGAGACCTACGAGCAGTACTTC; cdr3_aa: CASSSLGGETYEQYF
j_call: TRBJ1-2; v_call: TRBV28; clone_size: once; d_call: -; cdr3_nt: TGTGCCAGCAGTTATACACCAACCTATGGCTACACCTTC; cdr3_aa: CASSYTPTYGYTF
j_call: TRBJ2-7; v_call: TRBV28; clone_size: -; d_call: -; cdr3_nt: TGTGCCAGCAGTTTAGCCCTGGGGTACGAGCAGTACTTC; cdr3_aa: CASSLALGYEQYF
j_call: TRBJ2-2; v_call: TRBV30; clone_size: -; d_call: TRBD2; cdr3_nt: TGTGCCTGGAGTCGTGGGACTAGGTTGAACACCGGGGAGCTGTTTTTT; cdr3_aa: CAWSRGTRLNTGELFF
j_call: TRBJ2-3; v_call: TRBV2; clone_size: -; d_call: -; cdr3_nt: TGTGCCAGCGTAGTGGATGCATCCCGCACAGATACGCAGTATTTT; cdr3_aa: CASVVDASRTDTQYF
j_call: TRBJ1-3; v_call: TRBV15; clone_size: -; d_call: TRBD1; cdr3_nt: TGTGCCACCAGCAGAGATCCCCCGGACAGGGACGAAAACACCATATATTTT; cdr3_aa: CATSRDPPDRDENTIYF
j_call: TRBJ2-3; v_call: TRBV14; clone_size: -; d_call: TRBD2; cdr3_nt: TGTGCCAGCAGGCCGGGACTAGCGACAGATACGCAGTATTTT; cdr3_aa: CASRPGLATDTQYF
j_call: TRBJ1-5; v_call: TRBV4-1; clone_size: -; d_call: -; cdr3_nt: TGCGCCAGCAGCCAAGTGGACACTAATAGCAATCAGCCCCAGCATTTT; cdr3_aa: CASSQVDTNSNQPQHF
j_call: TRBJ2-6; v_call: TRBV6-5; clone_size: once; d_call: -; cdr3_nt: TGTGCCAGCAGTGGAACCGGCCCTGGGGCCAACGTCCTGACTTTC; cdr3_aa: CASSGTGPGANVLTF
j_call: TRBJ1-5; v_call: TRBV30; clone_size: -; d_call: -; cdr3_nt: TGTGCCTGGAGTGTACAGGAGAATCAGCCCCAGCATTTT; cdr3_aa: CAWSVQENQPQHF
j_call: TRBJ2-5; v_call: TRBV6-1; clone_size: -; d_call: -; cdr3_nt: TGTGCCAGCAGTGGAGGGCGCTCGGAAGAGACCCAGTACTTC; cdr3_aa: CASSGGRSEETQYF
j_call: TRBJ2-5; v_call: TRBV7-3; clone_size: -; d_call: -; cdr3_nt: TGTGCCAGCAGCTTAACCGGGAGCAGGCAAGAGACCCAGTACTTC; cdr3_aa: CASSLTGSRQETQYF
j_call: TRBJ2-5; v_call: TRBV5-1; clone_size: -; d_call: -; cdr3_nt: TGCGCCAGCAGCTCCCAAGGGGGTTTGGAGACCCAGTACTTC; cdr3_aa: CASSSQGGLETQYF
j_call: TRBJ2-5; v_call: TRBV4-1; clone_size: -; d_call: -; cdr3_nt: TGCGCCAGCAGCTCCACGGGGTTATCTAGAGAGACCCAGTACTTC; cdr3_aa: CASSSTGLSRETQYF
j_call: TRBJ2-6; v_call: TRBV15; clone_size: -; d_call: -; cdr3_nt: TGTGCCACCAGCAGAGGACAGGATAGTTCCTCCGGGGCCAACGTCCTGACTTTC; cdr3_aa: CATSRGQDSSSGANVLTF
j_call: TRBJ2-3; v_call: TRBV5-5; clone_size: -; d_call: -; cdr3_nt: TGTGCCAGCAGCTTGCAGCGGATCACAGATACGCAGTATTTT; cdr3_aa: CASSLQRITDTQYF
j_call: TRBJ2-1; v_call: TRBV7-8; clone_size: -; d_call: TRBD1; cdr3_nt: TGTGCCAGCAGCCGGGGACAGTACAATGAGCAGTTCTTC; cdr3_aa: CASSRGQYNEQFF
j_call: TRBJ2-1; v_call: TRBV28; clone_size: -; d_call: -; cdr3_nt: TGTGCCAGCAGTTTACAGTACAATGAGCAGTTCTTC; cdr3_aa: CASSLQYNEQFF
j_call: TRBJ1-3; v_call: TRBV11-3; clone_size: -; d_call: -; cdr3_nt: TGTGCCAGCAGCAGAGGACGGGATTCTGGAAACACCATATATTTT; cdr3_aa: CASSRGRDSGNTIYF
j_call: TRBJ2-1; v_call: TRBV4-2; clone_size: -; d_call: TRBD2; cdr3_nt: TGTGCCAGCAGCGTACCGGGGCTAGCGGGAGTTCAGGGTGAGCAGTTCTTC; cdr3_aa: CASSVPGLAGVQGEQFF
j_call: TRBJ2-1; v_call: TRBV27; clone_size: -; d_call: -; cdr3_nt: TGTGCCAGCAGTTTATCATGGCGGTACAATGAGCAGTTCTTC; cdr3_aa: CASSLSWRYNEQFF
j_call: TRBJ2-7; v_call: TRBV9; clone_size: -; d_call: -; cdr3_nt: TGTGCCAGCGGTGGTTCGCGGGACTCCTACGAGCAGTACTTC; cdr3_aa: CASGGSRDSYEQYF
j_call: TRBJ1-2; v_call: TRBV5-1; clone_size: -; d_call: -; cdr3_nt: TGCGCCAGCACCCCGGACCAGGAAGCCTCTGGCTACACCTTC; cdr3_aa: CASTPDQEASGYTF
j_call: TRBJ2-5; v_call: TRBV29-1; clone_size: -; d_call: -; cdr3_nt: TGCAGCGTTACCCTCCCTGGGGGTATACGAGAGACCCAGTACTTC; cdr3_aa: CSVTLPGGIRETQYF
j_call: TRBJ2-1; v_call: TRBV27; clone_size: -; d_call: TRBD2; cdr3_nt: TGTGCCAGCAGTAATATTATGGGGGGGGATGAGCAGTTCTTC; cdr3_aa: CASSNIMGGDEQFF
j_call: TRBJ1-3; v_call: TRBV7-2; clone_size: -; d_call: -; cdr3_nt: TGTGCCAGCAGCTTGGACAACTCTGGAAACACCATATATTTT; cdr3_aa: CASSLDNSGNTIYF
j_call: TRBJ2-3; v_call: TRBV5-1; clone_size: -; d_call: -; cdr3_nt: TGCGCCAGCAGCTGGGCGGGACTTAGCACAGATACGCAGTATTTT; cdr3_aa: CASSWAGLSTDTQYF
j_call: TRBJ2-1; v_call: TRBV29-1; clone_size: -; d_call: -; cdr3_nt: TGCAGCGTTACCCTTACGGGTGCTGAAAAAAGCTCCTACAATGAGCAGTTCTTC; cdr3_aa: CSVTLTGAEKSSYNEQFF
j_call: TRBJ2-1; v_call: TRBV4-1; clone_size: -; d_call: -; cdr3_nt: TGCGCCAGCAGCCTCATAACGGGGGAGCAGTTCTTC; cdr3_aa: CASSLITGEQFF
j_call: TRBJ2-7; v_call: TRBV9; clone_size: -; d_call: TRBD2; cdr3_nt: TGTGCCAGCAGCGTCAGCGGGGGAAGCTACGAGCAGTACTTC; cdr3_aa: CASSVSGGSYEQYF
j_call: TRBJ1-4; v_call: TRBV27; clone_size: -; d_call: -; cdr3_nt: TGTGCCAGCAGTTACTCCGCCTGGACAAGGGTCACGGAAAAACTGTTTTTT; cdr3_aa: CASSYSAWTRVTEKLFF
j_call: TRBJ2-7; v_call: TRBV29-1; clone_size: -; d_call: -; cdr3_nt: TGCAGCGCCCAGGGTAGCCGCTCCTACGAGCAGTACTTC; cdr3_aa: CSAQGSRSYEQYF
j_call: TRBJ2-6; v_call: TRBV27; clone_size: -; d_call: -; cdr3_nt: TGTGCCAGCAGCCGGGGCGGCTCTGGGGCCAACGTCCTGACTTTC; cdr3_aa: CASSRGGSGANVLTF
j_call: TRBJ2-3; v_call: TRBV4-1; clone_size: -; d_call: -; cdr3_nt: TGCGCCAGCAGCCAAGGCGCCAGCGGCTTCACAGATACGCAGTATTTT; cdr3_aa: CASSQGASGFTDTQYF
j_call: TRBJ2-1; v_call: TRBV6-5; clone_size: -; d_call: TRBD2; cdr3_nt: TGTGCCAGCAGTTACCCGGGACTAGCGGGGATTAATGAGCAGTTCTTC; cdr3_aa: CASSYPGLAGINEQFF
j_call: TRBJ2-7; v_call: TRBV4-3; clone_size: -; d_call: -; cdr3_nt: TGCGCCAGCAGCCAAGAGCAGGACACCTACGAGCAGTACTTC; cdr3_aa: CASSQEQDTYEQYF
j_call: TRBJ1-4; v_call: TRBV28; clone_size: -; d_call: -; cdr3_nt: TGTGCCAGCGCGGGAATTGGAGAAAAACTGTTTTTT; cdr3_aa: CASAGIGEKLFF